The source of this T cell receptor beta chain is a study of T cells in Graves' hyperthyroidism and ophthalmopathy. About the study: Before any treatment, at initial diagnosis, peripheral blood was collected.

The investigators amplified TCR beta CDR3 regions from RNA transcripts. TCR CDR3 underwent first-round RT-PCR with the HTBI primer set. MiXCR was run by TCRdb on the multiplex PCR reads, yielding one entry per CDR3 protein. Among a few hundred thousand distinct CDR3 sequences listed, less than 20% were seen once. This clonotype was picked up many times. Its cognate antigen is unknown. Overall study results and limits: Stable hyperthyroidism and ophthalmopathy were separated using 13 V-J signatures.

This clonotype was obtained from a woman aged 40-49 years with Graves' ophthalmopathy. Input material: blood.

CDR3 nucleotides: TGCGCCAGCAGCTTGGACAGGGCCTCCCCTTACGAGCAGTACTTC. Amino acid sequence: CASSLDRASPYEQYF. The chain recombines TRBV5-1 with TRBJ2-7, with TRBD1 as a possible D gene (6 bases). Trimming left V 0 bases short and J 4 bases short, with 14 bases between. The CDR3 extends over 15 amino acids. Looked up from germline, CDR1 is SGHRS and CDR2 is YFSETQ.